This T cell receptor beta chain was found in a study of human T cells and chemical hapten exposure. This clonotype was detected many times. Via MiXCR, TCRdb re-called the RACE reads, giving one row per CDR3 protein. The sample shows 80,000 to 100,000 distinct CDR3 sequences, 9.5% to 14% of them seen only once. The V end lost 6 bases, the J end lost 1 base, and 16 bases lay between the germline ends. Germline lookup yields CDR1 SQVTM and CDR2 ANQGSEA. The CDR3 has 14 amino acids. Time point given: patch test 3, about 24 weeks after DPC sensitization. Treatment denoted: therapeutic diphenylcyclopropenone sensitization with weekly scalp DPC.

The chain is built from TRBV29-1 and TRBJ2-7, with D perhaps TRBD2 (5 bases). The receptor's source is a woman aged 45-60 years with alopecia areata. Some clones in this sample may be carry-over from other donors' samples. The material was whole blood, obtained in connection with sensitization to the hapten diphenylcyclopropenone (DPC). CDR3 nucleotides: TGCAGCGTCCCGAGAGGGCCGGGATCCTACGAGCAGTACTTC. Amino acid sequence: CSVPRGPGSYEQYF.